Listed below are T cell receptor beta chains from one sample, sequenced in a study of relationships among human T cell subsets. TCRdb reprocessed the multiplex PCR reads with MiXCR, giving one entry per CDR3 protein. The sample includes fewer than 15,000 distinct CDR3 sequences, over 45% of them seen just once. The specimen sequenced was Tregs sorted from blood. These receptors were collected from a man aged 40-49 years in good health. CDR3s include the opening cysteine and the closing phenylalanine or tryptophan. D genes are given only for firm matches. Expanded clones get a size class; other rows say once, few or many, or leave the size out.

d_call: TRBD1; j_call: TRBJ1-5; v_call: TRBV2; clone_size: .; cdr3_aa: CASSEEGARGDQPQHF; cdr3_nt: TGTGCCAGCAGTGAAGAGGGGGCGCGGGGGGATCAGCCCCAGCATTTT
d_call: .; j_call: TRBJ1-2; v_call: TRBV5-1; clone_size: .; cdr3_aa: CASSDHAGISNGYTF; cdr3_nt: TGCGCCAGCAGCGACCACGCCGGGATCTCTAATGGCTACACCTTC
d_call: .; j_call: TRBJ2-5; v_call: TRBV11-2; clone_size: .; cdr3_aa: CASSLLQETQYF; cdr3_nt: TGTGCCAGCAGCTTATTACAAGAGACCCAGTACTTC
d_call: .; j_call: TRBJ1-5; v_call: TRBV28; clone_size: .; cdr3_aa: CASTVRQPVGSQHF; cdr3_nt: TGTGCCTCAACAGTTAGACAGCCCGTGGGGTCCCAGCATTTT
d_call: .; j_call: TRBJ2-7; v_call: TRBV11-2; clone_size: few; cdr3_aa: CASSKTGQPNYEQYF; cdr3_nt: TGTGCCAGCAGCAAAACAGGTCAACCAAACTACGAGCAGTACTTC
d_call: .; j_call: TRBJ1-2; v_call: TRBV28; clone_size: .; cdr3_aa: CASSLHQPNYGYTF; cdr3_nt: TGTGCCAGCAGTTTGCATCAGCCTAACTATGGCTACACCTTC
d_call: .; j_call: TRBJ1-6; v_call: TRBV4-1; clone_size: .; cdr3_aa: CASSQVMASPLHF; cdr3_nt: TGCGCCAGCAGCCAAGTCATGGCATCACCCCTCCACTTT
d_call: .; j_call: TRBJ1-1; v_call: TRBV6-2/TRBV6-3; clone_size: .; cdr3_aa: CASSSPSSSGAFF; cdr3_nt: TGTGCCAGCAGTTCCCCAAGCTCATCCGGGGCTTTCTTT
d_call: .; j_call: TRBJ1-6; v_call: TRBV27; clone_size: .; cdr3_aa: CASSLRGGQMSSYNSPLHF; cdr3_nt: TGTGCCAGCAGTTTACGGGGAGGCCAGATGAGCTCCTATAATTCACCCCTCCACTTT
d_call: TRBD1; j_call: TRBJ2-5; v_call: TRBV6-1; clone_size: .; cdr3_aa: CASSDPTGVETQYF; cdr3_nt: TGTGCCAGCAGTGATCCTACAGGGGTAGAGACCCAGTACTTC
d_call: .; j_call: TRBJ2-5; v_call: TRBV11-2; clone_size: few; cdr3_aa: CASAQSLQETQYF; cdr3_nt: TGTGCCAGCGCCCAAAGCCTCCAAGAGACCCAGTACTTC
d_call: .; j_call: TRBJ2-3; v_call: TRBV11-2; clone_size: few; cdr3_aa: CASSRRGASLDTQYF; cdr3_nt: TGTGCCAGCAGCCGGCGAGGGGCATCACTAGATACGCAGTATTTT